The T cell receptor (beta chain) under discussion was sequenced for a study of T-cell reconstitution after alpha-beta-depleted transplantation in children. Germline trimming cut 3 bases from V and 5 bases from J; bases unmatched to any gene: 2. In germline, CDR1 is SGHRS, CDR2 YFSETQ. The CDR3 has 14 residues. Researchers prepared the TCRbeta library using unique molecular identifiers, the study reports. One entry per CDR3 protein results from TCRdb running MiXCR on the PCR reads. The table records 190,000 or so distinct CDR3 sequences, 6% to 7% of them present only once. This clonotype was counted at least ten times.

This sequence was found in a human donor who donated a stem cell graft to a child with Wiskott-Aldrich syndrome. The gene calls are TRBV5-1 and TRBJ2-3; 11 nucleotides match TRBD2. Source: PBMCs from the stem cell graft donor, taken from the stem cell graft. In DNA form, the CDR3 reads TGCGCCAGCAGCTGGGGACTAGCGGAAGATACGCAGTATTTT. It codes for CASSWGLAEDTQYF.